These 4 T cell receptor beta chains share one sample of origin, sequenced in a study of T cell responses to AZD1222 COVID-19 vaccine. Some clones are missing from TCRdb's copy, which holds only in-frame ones; the method was immunoSEQ multiplex PCR. The data show roughly 200,000 clones, 80% to 90% seen once. Here the sequenced sample was peripheral blood, taken on day 0 of AZD1222 vaccination. The receptor source for this set is an adult in good health.

This rearrangement joins TRBV3-1 (or the pseudogene TRBV3-2) to TRBJ1-1; TRBD1 agrees at 7 bases. V lost 1 base to trimming and J lost 10 bases; unmatched junction nucleotides: 9. The CDR3 is 14 residues long. CDR1 and CDR2 from the germline V gene are LGHDT and YNNKEL (reference sequence). CDR3 nucleotide sequence: TGTGCCAGCAGCCAAGCCTGGGACAGCCCTGGAGCTTTCTTT. Translating gives CASSQAWDSPGAFF.

This rearrangement joins TRBV5-1 to TRBJ1-1; TRBD1 might be the D (5 bases). This CDR3 region has 13 residues. V was trimmed by 2 bases and J by 1 base, leaving 6 bases between them. Germline CDR1 is SGHRS and CDR2 is YFSETQ. The CDR3 loop reads CASSFTGNTEAFF. The CDR3 DNA reads TGCGCCAGCAGCTTCACAGGGAACACTGAAGCTTTCTTT.

The chain carries TRBV29-1 and TRBJ2-7, with 9 bases lining up with TRBD1. The ends lost 7 bases at V and 4 bases at J; junction bases unmatched: 2. The CDR3 runs to 11 residues. The V gene's germline CDR1 is SQVTM and CDR2 ANQGSEA. The CDR3 loop reads CSAGTGYEQYF. CDR3 DNA sequence: TGCAGCGCGGGGACAGGGTACGAGCAGTACTTC.

V and J are TRBV11-3 and TRBJ1-1, with no clear D. V was trimmed by 2 bases and J by 1 base, leaving 8 bases between them. The CDR3 totals 14 residues. CDR1 is SGHNT and CDR2 is YENEEA in the germline V gene. The CDR3 coding sequence is TGTGCCAGCAGCTTACGGGCGGAGAACACTGAAGCTTTCTTT. It yields the protein CASSLRAENTEAFF.